Presented here are 21 T cell receptor beta chains from one specimen sequenced in a study of OX40 agonist ivuxolimab in advanced cancers. Assay: immunoSEQ multiplex PCR; the TCRdb copy retains only in-frame clones and omits some. The data hold 50,000 to 75,000 clones, with around 91% observed a single time. Material: CD4+ or CD8+ T cells sorted from blood, obtained in a trial of the OX40 agonist ivuxolimab. These receptors all come from an adult with an advanced solid tumor such as melanoma, head and neck, liver or kidney cancer.

This chain joins TRBV15 and TRBJ2-7; D possibly corresponds to TRBD2 (7 bases). The germline V gene has CDR1 LNHNV and CDR2 YYDKDF (reference sequence). The V gene lost 8 bases and the J gene lost 7 bases, with 18 bases spanning the gap. This CDR3 is 13 amino acids long. The CDR3 nucleotides read TGTGCCACCGCCGTGATGGGAGGGGGAGAGCAGTACTTC. It is translated as CATAVMGGGEQYF.

The chain employs TRBV25-1 and TRBJ2-2; no clear D gene. The germline V gene encodes CDR1 MGHDK and CDR2 SYGVNS. V was shortened by 9 bases and J by 1 base, with 9 bases between the two germline ends. CDR3 size: 13 residues. The CDR3: CASGDRNTGELFF. As DNA, the CDR3 is TGTGCCAGTGGTGATCGGAACACCGGGGAGCTGTTTTTT.

This clone appeared a single time. CDR3 nucleotides: TGTGCCAGCAGTAGACTGGGATCTCAGGATGAGCAGTTCTTC. It is translated as CASSRLGSQDEQFF. The chain uses TRBV27 and TRBJ2-1; D gene uncertain. Trimming removed 5 bases from V and 8 bases from J, with 16 bases in between. Per germline, CDR1 MNHEY and CDR2 SMNVEV (reference sequence). The CDR3 loop spans 14 amino acids.

The chain employs TRBV5-1 and TRBJ2-1; possible D gene TRBD2, 6 bases. The V gene lost 0 bases and the J gene lost 4 bases, with 11 bases spanning the gap. CDR3 length equals 15 residues. Germline V gene sequence: CDR1 SGHRS, CDR2 YFSETQ. The CDR3 sequence is CASSLDGGSYNEQFF. For the CDR3, the DNA is TGCGCCAGCAGCTTGGATGGGGGGTCATACAATGAGCAGTTCTTC.

The DNA for the CDR3 is TGTGCCAGCGGGCTAGCGGGAGTTTACGAGCAGTACTTC. Protein product: CASGLAGVYEQYF. The V and J genes are TRBV6-1 and TRBJ2-7, with 10 bases identical to TRBD2. This CDR3 spans 13 amino acids. The J segment lost 4 bases and the V segment lost 8 bases, leaving 5 bases of the junction unmatched. Germline V gives CDR1 MNHNS, CDR2 SASEGT.

The chain recombines TRBV7-6 with TRBJ2-2, with 7 bases lining up with TRBD1. The junction had 9 bases not matched to a gene; V was cut back by 5 bases and J by 0 bases. Germline V gives CDR1 SGHVS, CDR2 FNYEAQ. CDR3 size: 17 residues. CDR3 protein: CASSQSRDSPNTGELFF. In DNA, the CDR3 is TGTGCCAGCAGCCAGTCGAGGGACAGTCCGAACACCGGGGAGCTGTTTTTT. The full variable domain, with the rest looked up from reference TRBV7-6 and TRBJ2-2, is GAGVSQSPRYKVTKRGQDVALRCDPISGHVSLYWYRQALGQGPEFLTYFNYEAQQDKSGLPNDRFSAERPEGSISTLTIQRTEQRDSAMYRCASSQSRDSPNTGELFFGEGSRLTVL.

CDR3 sequence (DNA): TGTGCCAGCGCGTATGTCCCCTATGGCTACACCTTC. Translated, it gives CASAYVPYGYTF. The chain uses TRBV2 and TRBJ1-2; no definite D call. V was pared by 8 bases and J by 4 bases, with 11 bases between. The CDR3 sequence is 12 residues long. Germline CDR1 is SNHLY and CDR2 is FYNNEI.

This clone is classed as medium-sized. This rearrangement joins TRBV5-4 to TRBJ2-2; 8 positions match TRBD2. This CDR3 spans 16 amino acids. CDR1 and CDR2 from the germline V gene are SGHNT and YYREEE (reference sequence). V was pared by 6 bases and J by 1 base, with 8 bases of the junction left unmatched. CDR3 sequence: CASIPTSGQNTGELFF. CDR3 nucleotide sequence: TGTGCCAGCATCCCCACTAGCGGCCAGAACACCGGGGAGCTGTTTTTT.

V and J are TRBV21-1 and TRBJ1-1; the D call in the table, TRBD1, was not verified against the DNA. TRBV21-1 is assigned pseudogene status. This CDR3 contains 14 residues. Written as DNA, the CDR3 is TGTGCCAGCAGCAAATGGACAGAGAACACTGAAGCTTTCTTT. This encodes CASSKWTENTEAFF.

V usage is TRBV29-1 and J usage is TRBJ2-2, with D tentatively TRBD1 (6 bases). There are 14 residues in the CDR3. V was shortened by 3 bases and J by 3 bases, with 11 bases between the two germline ends. Germline V gene lookup returns CDR1 SQVTM and CDR2 ANQGSEA. The CDR3 nucleotides read TGCAGCGTTGACAGGGGAGCGGACACCGGGGAGCTGTTTTTT. As protein: CSVDRGADTGELFF.

The J gene is TRBJ2-7, the V gene TRBV27, with TRBD1 identical over 7 bases. V lost 0 bases and J lost 4; bases outside the gene matches: 3. There are 14 residues in the CDR3. Germline V gene data show CDR1 as MNHEY and CDR2 as SMNVEV (reference sequence). The CDR3 loop is CASSLSQGLYEQYF. DNA of the CDR3: TGTGCCAGCAGTTTATCACAGGGGTTGTACGAGCAGTACTTC.

The chain employs TRBV7-3 and TRBJ2-6; D ambiguous. Trimming stripped 4 bases from V and 2 bases from J, with 12 bases between. In germline, CDR1 is SGHTA, CDR2 FQGTGA. The length of the CDR3 is 16 residues. The CDR3 nucleotides read TGTGCCAGCAGCTCCCTTGGCCTGGCTGGGGCCAACGTCCTGACTTTC. This encodes CASSSLGLAGANVLTF.

V and J are TRBV4-1 and TRBJ2-7, with D possibly TRBD2 on 5 matching bases. V shed 2 bases and J shed 5 bases, with 10 bases lying between them. Germline loops: CDR1 MGHRA, CDR2 YSYEKL. This CDR3 has 13 residues. CDR3 protein: CASSQLRAHEQYF. The DNA for the CDR3 is TGCGCCAGCAGCCAATTGAGGGCCCACGAGCAGTACTTC.

V is TRBV5-1 and J is TRBJ1-1; D is unclear. V dropped 1 base and J dropped 5 bases, with 6 bases sitting between them. Looked up from germline, CDR1 is SGHRS and CDR2 is YFSETQ. The CDR3 covers 12 residues. CDR3 in amino acids: CASSLRETEAFF. The DNA for the CDR3 is TGCGCCAGCAGCTTGAGGGAAACTGAAGCTTTCTTT.

The chain recombines TRBV5-1 with TRBJ2-1, with D uncertain. CDR3 size: 11 residues. The V gene lost 5 bases and the J gene lost 5 bases, with 5 bases spanning the gap. Germline CDR1 is SGHRS and CDR2 is YFSETQ. The CDR3 is CASRQNNEQFF. The CDR3, as DNA: TGCGCCAGCAGGCAAAACAATGAGCAGTTCTTC.

This sequence joins TRBV5-4 and TRBJ2-1, with D possibly called TRBD1 or TRBD2 (5 bases each). The CDR3 covers 13 residues. Germline CDR1 reads SGHNT; CDR2 reads YYREEE (reference sequence). Deletions cut 6 bases from V and 10 bases from J, with 17 bases between. CDR3 sequence: CASTPVGVDEQFF. CDR3 in DNA: TGTGCCAGCACCCCCGTGGGGGTTGACGAGCAGTTCTTC.

The V gene is TRBV7-3, the J gene TRBJ2-5; 7 bases are a match to TRBD2. V lost 5 bases to trimming and J lost 1 base; unmatched junction nucleotides: 10. Germline loops: CDR1 SGHTA, CDR2 FQGTGA. The CDR3 covers 16 residues. CDR3 DNA: TGTGCCAGCAGCCCCCTTGGGGGGGACCTCCAAGAGACCCAGTACTTC. Residues: CASSPLGGDLQETQYF.

CDR3 in DNA: TGTGCCAGCAGTGAAGCGCAGTGGGGCAGCAATCAGCCCCAGCATTTT. Translated, it gives CASSEAQWGSNQPQHF. The chain is built from TRBV6-1 and TRBJ1-5, with D perhaps matching TRBD1 (5 bases). CDR3 length: 16 amino acids. Germline loops: CDR1 MNHNS, CDR2 SASEGT. V gave up 0 bases and J gave up 1 base, with 10 bases separating them.

This clone rates as medium-sized (0.01 to 0.1%). The V call is TRBV6-5, the J call TRBJ1-1; a weak D match, TRBD1 (6 bases). The length of the CDR3 is 14 residues. The germline CDR1 and CDR2 sequences are MNHEY and SVGAGI. V was trimmed by 4 bases and J by 4 bases, leaving 13 bases between them. This chain's CDR3 is CASSSFEGGTEAFF. CDR3 bases: TGTGCCAGCAGTTCGTTCGAGGGGGGCACTGAAGCTTTCTTT.

In its sample, this clone was seen once. The chain employs TRBV7-9 and TRBJ2-3; TRBD1 is a possible D gene (5 bases). This CDR3 is 16 amino acids long. V was pared by 5 bases and J by 1 base, with 16 bases between. CDR1 and CDR2 from the germline V gene are SEHNR and FQNEAQ (reference sequence). Written as DNA, the CDR3 is TGTGCCAGCAGCCGACAGATACCCTCTGGCACAGATACGCAGTATTTT. Translated: CASSRQIPSGTDTQYF.

The chain recombines TRBV27 with TRBJ2-3, with D perhaps matching TRBD1 or TRBD2 (5 bases each). The V and J ends lost 3 bases and 7 bases respectively, with 17 bases between them. In germline, CDR1 is MNHEY, CDR2 SMNVEV (reference sequence). The CDR3 is 15 residues long. The CDR3 loop reads CASSFLGVGRNTQYF. The CDR3 DNA reads as TGTGCCAGCAGTTTCTTGGGGGTTGGCCGCAATACGCAGTATTTT.